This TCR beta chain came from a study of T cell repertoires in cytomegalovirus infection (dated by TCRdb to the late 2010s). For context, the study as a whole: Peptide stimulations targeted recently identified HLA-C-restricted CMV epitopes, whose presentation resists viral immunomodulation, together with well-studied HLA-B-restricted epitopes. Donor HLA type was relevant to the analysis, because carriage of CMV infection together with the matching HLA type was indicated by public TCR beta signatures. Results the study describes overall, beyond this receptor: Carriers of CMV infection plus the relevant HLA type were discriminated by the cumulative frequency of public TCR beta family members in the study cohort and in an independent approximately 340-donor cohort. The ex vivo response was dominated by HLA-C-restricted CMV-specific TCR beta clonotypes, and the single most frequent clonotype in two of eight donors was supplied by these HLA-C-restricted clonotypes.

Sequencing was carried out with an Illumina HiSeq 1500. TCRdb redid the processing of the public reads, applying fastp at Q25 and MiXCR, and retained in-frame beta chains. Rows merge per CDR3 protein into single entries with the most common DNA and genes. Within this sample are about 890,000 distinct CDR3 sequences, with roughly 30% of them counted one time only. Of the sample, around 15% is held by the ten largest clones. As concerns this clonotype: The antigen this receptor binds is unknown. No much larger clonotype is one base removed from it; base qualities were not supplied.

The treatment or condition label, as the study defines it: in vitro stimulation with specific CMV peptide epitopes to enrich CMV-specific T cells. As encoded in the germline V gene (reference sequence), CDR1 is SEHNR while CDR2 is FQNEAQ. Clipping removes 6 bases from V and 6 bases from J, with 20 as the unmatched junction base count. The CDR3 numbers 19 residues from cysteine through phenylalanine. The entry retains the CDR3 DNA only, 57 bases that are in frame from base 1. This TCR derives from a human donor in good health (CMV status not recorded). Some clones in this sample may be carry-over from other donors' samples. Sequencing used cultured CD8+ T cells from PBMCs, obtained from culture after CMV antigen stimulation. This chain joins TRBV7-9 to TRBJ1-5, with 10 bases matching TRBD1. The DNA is TGTGCCAGCAGTATGGATGGGACAGGGGCCCCATATACGGGTCAGCCCCAGCATTTT. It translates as CASSMDGTGAPYTGQPQHF.